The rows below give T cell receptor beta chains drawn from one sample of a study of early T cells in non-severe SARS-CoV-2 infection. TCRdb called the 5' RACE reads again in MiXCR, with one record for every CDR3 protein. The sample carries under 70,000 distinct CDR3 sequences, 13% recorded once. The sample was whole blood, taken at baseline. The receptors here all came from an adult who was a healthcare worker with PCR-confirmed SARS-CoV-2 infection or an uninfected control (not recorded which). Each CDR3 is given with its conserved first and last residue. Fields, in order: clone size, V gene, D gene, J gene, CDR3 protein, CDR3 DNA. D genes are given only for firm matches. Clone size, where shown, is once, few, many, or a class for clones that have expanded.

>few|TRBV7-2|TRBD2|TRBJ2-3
CASSWGLTSTDTQYF
TGTGCCAGCAGTTGGGGACTAACTAGCACAGATACGCAGTATTTT
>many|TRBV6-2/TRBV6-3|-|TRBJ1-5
CASNTGPHRGNQPQHF
TGTGCCAGCAATACAGGTCCCCACAGGGGCAATCAGCCCCAGCATTTT
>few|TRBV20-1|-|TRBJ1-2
CSARGGNGYTF
TGCAGTGCTAGAGGGGGGAATGGCTACACCTTC
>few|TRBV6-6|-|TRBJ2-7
CASSYPDNYEQYF
TGTGCCAGCAGTTACCCAGATAACTACGAGCAGTACTTC
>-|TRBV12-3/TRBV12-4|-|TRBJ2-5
CASTTGPRETQYF
TGTGCCAGCACTACCGGGCCCAGGGAGACCCAGTACTTC
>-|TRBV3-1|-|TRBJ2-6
CASSQGVGANVLTF
TGTGCCAGCAGCCAAGGGGTTGGGGCCAACGTCCTGACTTTC
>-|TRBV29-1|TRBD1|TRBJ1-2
CSVASSGGSTGYTF
TGCAGCGTCGCGTCTTCAGGGGGGTCAACTGGCTACACCTTC
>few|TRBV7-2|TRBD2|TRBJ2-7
CASSLRSGSEDYEQYF
TGTGCCAGCAGCTTACGGAGCGGGAGTGAGGACTACGAGCAGTACTTC
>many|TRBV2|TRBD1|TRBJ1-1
CASRRTGSNTEAFF
TGTGCCAGCAGACGGACAGGGAGTAACACTGAAGCTTTCTTT
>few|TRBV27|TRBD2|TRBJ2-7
CASSLVLAGGYEQYF
TGTGCCAGCAGTTTAGTATTAGCGGGGGGTTACGAGCAGTACTTC
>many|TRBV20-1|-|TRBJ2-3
CSAKLSTDTQYF
TGCAGTGCAAAATTAAGCACAGATACGCAGTATTTT
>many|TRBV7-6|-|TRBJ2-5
CASSLASAQETQYF
TGTGCCAGCAGCTTAGCGTCAGCCCAAGAGACCCAGTACTTC
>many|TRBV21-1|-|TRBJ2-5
CASSKDGASTETQYF
TGTGCCAGCAGCAAAGACGGGGCTAGCACCGAGACCCAGTACTTC
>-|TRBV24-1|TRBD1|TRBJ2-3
CATSPDRVGSDTQYF
TGTGCCACCAGCCCGGACAGGGTCGGGTCAGATACGCAGTATTTT
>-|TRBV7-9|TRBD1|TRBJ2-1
CASSQTDRSYNEQFF
TGTGCCAGCAGCCAGACGGACAGGTCTTACAATGAGCAGTTCTTC
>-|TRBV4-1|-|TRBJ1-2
CASSQEVSSAFVSGYTF
TGCGCCAGCAGCCAAGAGGTCTCGTCCGCTTTCGTAAGTGGCTACACCTTC
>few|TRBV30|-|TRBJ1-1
CAWSRGFNTEAFF
TGTGCCTGGTCTAGGGGTTTCAACACTGAAGCTTTCTTT
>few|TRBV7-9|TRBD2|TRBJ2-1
CASSFETSVDEQFF
TGTGCCAGCAGCTTTGAGACTAGCGTCGATGAGCAGTTCTTC
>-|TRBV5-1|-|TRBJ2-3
CASSFERGASDTQYF
TGCGCCAGCAGCTTCGAGAGGGGCGCGTCGGATACGCAGTATTTT
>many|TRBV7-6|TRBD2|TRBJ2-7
CASSLVSSGRHEQYF
TGTGCCAGCAGCTTAGTATCAAGCGGGAGGCACGAGCAGTACTTC
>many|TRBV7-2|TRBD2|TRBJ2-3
CASSLGLAGTDTQYF
TGTGCCAGCAGCTTAGGGCTAGCGGGAACTGATACGCAGTATTTT
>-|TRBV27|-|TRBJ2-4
CASSLGYGNIQYF
TGTGCCAGCAGTTTAGGGTATGGGAACATTCAGTACTTC
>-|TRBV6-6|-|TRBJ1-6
CASSPGSSPLHF
TGTGCCAGCAGCCCCGGGAGTTCACCCCTCCACTTT
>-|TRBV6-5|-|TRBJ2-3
CASSYGGVLAADTQYF
TGTGCCAGCAGTTACGGTGGCGTTTTGGCGGCGGATACGCAGTATTTT
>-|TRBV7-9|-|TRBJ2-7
CASSPPKPETTYEQYF
TGTGCCAGCAGCCCCCCGAAGCCAGAAACTACCTACGAGCAGTACTTC
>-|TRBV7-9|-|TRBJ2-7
CASSLNTYEQYF
TGTGCCAGCAGCTTAAATACCTACGAGCAGTACTTC
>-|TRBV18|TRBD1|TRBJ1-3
CASSRTGMEAAGNTIYF
TGTGCCAGCTCAAGGACAGGGATGGAAGCGGCTGGAAACACCATATATTTT
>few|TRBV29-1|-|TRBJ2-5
CSVSLYQETQYF
TGCAGCGTCTCATTGTACCAAGAGACCCAGTACTTC
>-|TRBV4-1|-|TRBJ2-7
CASSQGQGYYEQYF
TGCGCCAGCAGCCAAGGGCAGGGGTACTACGAGCAGTACTTC
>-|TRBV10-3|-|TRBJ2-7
CAISDSDSFGEQYF
TGTGCCATCAGTGATTCTGACAGTTTCGGCGAGCAGTACTTC
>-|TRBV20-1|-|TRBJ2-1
CSAPPSRQSDEQFF
TGCAGTGCCCCCCCCAGTAGGCAAAGCGATGAGCAGTTCTTC
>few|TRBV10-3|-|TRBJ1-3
CASKADSSTGNTIYF
TGTGCCAGCAAGGCGGACAGCAGTACGGGAAACACCATATATTTT
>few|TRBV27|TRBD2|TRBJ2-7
CASRGGDSAVTSGTYEQYF
TGTGCCAGCAGGGGGGGGGACAGCGCCGTGACTAGCGGGACCTACGAGCAGTACTTC
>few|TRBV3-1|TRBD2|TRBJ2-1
CASSQSELAVEGNEQFF
TGTGCCAGCAGCCAAAGCGAGCTAGCGGTAGAGGGCAATGAGCAGTTCTTC
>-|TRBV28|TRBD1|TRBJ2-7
CASSPGPRDSHSYEQYF
TGTGCCAGCAGTCCTGGCCCACGGGACAGCCACTCCTACGAGCAGTACTTC
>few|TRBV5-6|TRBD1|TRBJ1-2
CASRGAGGGYTF
TGTGCCAGCAGAGGCGCAGGGGGTGGCTACACCTTC
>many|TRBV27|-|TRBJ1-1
CASRGLGGLNTEAFF
TGTGCCAGCAGGGGGCTTGGGGGTTTGAACACTGAAGCTTTCTTT